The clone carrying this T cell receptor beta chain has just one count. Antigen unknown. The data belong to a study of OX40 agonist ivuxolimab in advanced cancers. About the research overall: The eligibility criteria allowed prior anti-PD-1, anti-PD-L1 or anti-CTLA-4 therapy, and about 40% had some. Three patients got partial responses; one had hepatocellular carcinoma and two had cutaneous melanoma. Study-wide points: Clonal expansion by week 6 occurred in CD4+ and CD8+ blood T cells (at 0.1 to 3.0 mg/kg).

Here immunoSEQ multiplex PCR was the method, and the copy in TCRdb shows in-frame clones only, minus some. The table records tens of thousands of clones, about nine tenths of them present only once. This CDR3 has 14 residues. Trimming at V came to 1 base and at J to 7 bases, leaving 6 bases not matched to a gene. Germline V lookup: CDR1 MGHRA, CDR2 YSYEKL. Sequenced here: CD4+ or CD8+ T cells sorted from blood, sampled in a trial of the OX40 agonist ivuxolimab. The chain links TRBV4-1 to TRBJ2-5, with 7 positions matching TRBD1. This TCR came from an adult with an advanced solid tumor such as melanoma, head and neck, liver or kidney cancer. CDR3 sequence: CASSQGDSLGTQYF. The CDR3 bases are TGCGCCAGCAGCCAAGGGGACAGCCTAGGGACCCAGTACTTC.